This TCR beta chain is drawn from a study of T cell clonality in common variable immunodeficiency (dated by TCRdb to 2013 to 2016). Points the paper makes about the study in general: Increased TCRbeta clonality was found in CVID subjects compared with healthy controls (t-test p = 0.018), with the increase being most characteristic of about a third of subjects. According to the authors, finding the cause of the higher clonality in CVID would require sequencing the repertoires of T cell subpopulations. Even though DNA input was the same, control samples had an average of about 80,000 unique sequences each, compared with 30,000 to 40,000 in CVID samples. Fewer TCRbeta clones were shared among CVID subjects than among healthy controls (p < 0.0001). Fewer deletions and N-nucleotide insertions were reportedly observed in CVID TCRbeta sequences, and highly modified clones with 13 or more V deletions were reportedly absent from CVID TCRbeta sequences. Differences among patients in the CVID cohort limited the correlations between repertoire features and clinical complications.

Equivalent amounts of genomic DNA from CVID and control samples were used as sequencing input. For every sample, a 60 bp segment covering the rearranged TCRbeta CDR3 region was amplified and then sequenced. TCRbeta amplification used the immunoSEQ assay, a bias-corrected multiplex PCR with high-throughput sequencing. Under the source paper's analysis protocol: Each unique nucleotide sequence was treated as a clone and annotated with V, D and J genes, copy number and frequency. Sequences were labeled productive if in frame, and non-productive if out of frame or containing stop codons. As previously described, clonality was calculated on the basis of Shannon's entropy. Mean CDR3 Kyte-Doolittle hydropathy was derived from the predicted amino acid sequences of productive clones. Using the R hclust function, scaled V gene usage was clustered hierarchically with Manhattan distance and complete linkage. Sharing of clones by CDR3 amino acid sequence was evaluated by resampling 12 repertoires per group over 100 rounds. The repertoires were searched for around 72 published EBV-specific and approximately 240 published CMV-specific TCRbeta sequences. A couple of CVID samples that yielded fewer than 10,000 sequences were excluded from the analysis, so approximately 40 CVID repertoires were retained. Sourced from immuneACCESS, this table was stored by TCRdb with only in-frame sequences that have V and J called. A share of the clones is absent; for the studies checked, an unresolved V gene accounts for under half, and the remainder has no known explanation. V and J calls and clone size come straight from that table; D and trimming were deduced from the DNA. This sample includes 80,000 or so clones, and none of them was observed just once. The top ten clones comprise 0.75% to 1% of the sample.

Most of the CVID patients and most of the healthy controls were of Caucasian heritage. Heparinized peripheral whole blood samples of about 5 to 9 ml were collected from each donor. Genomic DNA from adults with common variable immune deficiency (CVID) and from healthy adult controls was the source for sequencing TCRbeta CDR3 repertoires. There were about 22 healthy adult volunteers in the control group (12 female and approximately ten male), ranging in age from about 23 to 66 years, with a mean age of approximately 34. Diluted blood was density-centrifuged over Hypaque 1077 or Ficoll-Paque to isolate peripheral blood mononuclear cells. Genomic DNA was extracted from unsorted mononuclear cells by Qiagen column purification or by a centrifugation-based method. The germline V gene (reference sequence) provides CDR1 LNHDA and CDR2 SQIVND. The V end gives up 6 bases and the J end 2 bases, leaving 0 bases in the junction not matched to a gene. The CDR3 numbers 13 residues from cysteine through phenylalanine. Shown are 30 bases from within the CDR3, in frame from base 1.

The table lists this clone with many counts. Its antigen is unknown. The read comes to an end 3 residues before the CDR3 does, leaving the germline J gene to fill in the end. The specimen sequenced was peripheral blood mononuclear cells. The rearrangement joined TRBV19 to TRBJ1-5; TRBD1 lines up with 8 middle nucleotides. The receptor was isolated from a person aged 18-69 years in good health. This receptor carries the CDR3 CASRTGGNQPQHF. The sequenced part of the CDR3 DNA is TGTGCCAGTAGGACAGGGGGCAATCAGCCC.